The source of this TCR beta chain is a study of blood T cell repertoires in COVID-19. CDR3 length: 17 amino acids. Germline values: CDR1 SGHVS, CDR2 FQNEAQ. Between the trimmed V and J ends, which lost 4 bases and 0 bases, there was a span of 16 bases. Using immunoSEQ multiplex PCR, the repertoire was profiled, and TCRdb retains in-frame clones only, with some absent. In the table there are 200,000 or so clones, roughly 90% of which are singletons. The chain has TRBV7-8 and TRBJ1-5; D is possibly TRBD1 (6 bases). Source material: peripheral blood. The source is a woman aged 70-85 years with acute or convalescent COVID-19. CDR3 loop: CASSSPYRDNSNQPQHF. For the CDR3, the DNA is TGTGCCAGCAGCTCACCTTACCGGGACAATAGCAATCAGCCCCAGCATTTT.